Sequencing of this T cell receptor beta chain was carried out in a study of blood T cell repertoires in COVID-19. There are 14 residues in the CDR3. Germline CDR1 and CDR2: LNHDA and SQIVND (reference sequence). With 4 bases clipped from V and 1 base from J, the junction kept 3 bases outside the gene matches. TCRdb's table, derived via immunoSEQ multiplex PCR, lists solely in-frame clones and lacks some. The sample lists about 130,000 clones; about 80% were seen once. This sequence joins TRBV19 and TRBJ2-5, with TRBD1 matching over 7 bases. Sequenced: peripheral blood. This TCR came from a human donor in a cohort sampled during active COVID-19. The CDR3 here is CASSKTGPQETQYF. Written as DNA, the CDR3 is TGTGCCAGTAGTAAGACAGGGCCCCAAGAGACCCAGTACTTC.